Listed below are T cell receptor beta chains from one sample, sequenced in a study of OX40 agonist ivuxolimab in advanced cancers. Sequencing used immunoSEQ multiplex PCR; TCRdb keeps in-frame clones, though not all of them. This table holds under 85,000 clones, approximately 81% found once. Here the sequenced sample was CD4+ or CD8+ T cells sorted from blood, taken in a trial of the OX40 agonist ivuxolimab. The receptors here all came from an adult with an advanced solid tumor such as melanoma, head and neck, liver or kidney cancer. CDR3s include the opening cysteine and the closing phenylalanine or tryptophan. The order of the fields is clone size, D gene, V gene, CDR3 length, J gene, CDR3 protein, CDR3 DNA. The D gene is left open where the match is weak. Size is stated for part of the rows, as once, few or many counts, or as a class when the clone is expanded.

>NA|NA|TRBV11-2|13|TRBJ2-7
CASSLGRSYEQYF
TGTGCCAGCAGCCTTGGACGGTCCTACGAGCAGTACTTC
>many|NA|TRBV6-1|13|TRBJ1-4
CASRSGNNEKLFF
TGTGCCAGCAGAAGCGGAAATAATGAAAAACTGTTTTTT
>NA|TRBD1|TRBV9|15|TRBJ1-6
CASSGPGQGGSPLHF
TGTGCCAGCAGCGGGCCGGGACAGGGAGGTTCACCCCTCCACTTT
>NA|TRBD1|TRBV19|17|TRBJ1-4
CASQRWGQVLANEKLFF
TGTGCCAGTCAAAGGTGGGGACAGGTCTTGGCTAATGAAAAACTGTTTTTT
>NA|NA|TRBV19|14|TRBJ2-3
CASSLRERTDTQYF
TGTGCCAGTTCCTTAAGGGAGCGCACAGATACGCAGTATTTT
>NA|NA|TRBV7-8|15|TRBJ2-3
CASNRGWGSTDTQYF
TGTGCCAGCAATAGGGGGTGGGGTAGCACAGATACGCAGTATTTT
>NA|NA|TRBV2|15|TRBJ2-2
CASRAGGGNTGELFF
TGTGCCAGCAGGGCAGGGGGAGGGAACACCGGGGAGCTGTTTTTT
>once|NA|TRBV27|15|TRBJ2-1
CASSFIGVVANEQFF
TGTGCCAGCAGCTTTATAGGAGTAGTGGCCAATGAGCAGTTCTTC
>few|TRBD2|TRBV5-1|17|TRBJ2-5
CASSFTTGLAGQETQYF
TGCGCCAGCAGCTTTACTACAGGACTAGCGGGGCAAGAGACCCAGTACTTC
>NA|NA|TRBV21-1|14|TRBJ1-3
CASPGLIGGNTIYF
TGTGCCAGCCCTGGGCTTATAGGGGGAAACACCATATATTTT
>NA|NA|TRBV6-5|11|TRBJ1-1
CASRGSQAAFF
TGTGCCAGCAGGGGGAGCCAGGCGGCTTTCTTT
>NA|NA|TRBV10-3|14|TRBJ2-2
CAIGRGTNTGELFF
TGTGCCATCGGCAGAGGGACGAACACCGGGGAGCTGTTTTTT
>NA|TRBD2|TRBV10-2|14|TRBJ2-5
CASSDLAGEETQYF
TGCGCCAGCAGTGACCTAGCGGGGGAAGAGACCCAGTACTTC
>NA|NA|TRBV4-2|16|TRBJ1-4
CASSQVGGADNEKLFF
TGTGCCAGCAGCCAAGTGGGAGGGGCCGATAATGAAAAACTGTTTTTT
>NA|TRBD1|TRBV18|15|TRBJ1-2
CASSPQEGAGYGYTF
TGTGCCAGCTCACCACAGGAGGGGGCAGGCTATGGCTACACCTTC
>NA|NA|TRBV1|18|TRBJ2-3
CTSSLGTSGSPSTDTQYF
TGCACCAGCAGCCTAGGGACTAGCGGGAGTCCTAGCACAGATACGCAGTATTTT
>NA|NA|TRBV10-3|13|TRBJ1-3
CAISAGTGNTIYF
TGTGCCATCAGTGCAGGGACTGGAAACACCATATATTTT
>once|NA|TRBV6-1|13|TRBJ1-2
CASSSLEGYGYTF
TGTGCCAGCAGTTCTCTCGAGGGCTATGGCTACACCTTC
>NA|TRBD1|TRBV7-6|14|TRBJ1-3
CASSPQGSGNTIYF
TGTGCCAGCAGCCCACAGGGGTCAGGAAACACCATATATTTT
>NA|NA|TRBV10-1|18|TRBJ2-5
CASLAPGRRSLLQETQYF
TGCGCCAGCCTCGCTCCGGGACGGAGAAGCCTCCTACAAGAGACCCAGTACTTC
>few|TRBD1|TRBV2|15|TRBJ1-4
CASSVRQGGNEKLFF
TGTGCCAGCAGTGTCCGACAGGGAGGTAATGAAAAACTGTTTTTT
>once|NA|TRBV5-6|12|TRBJ2-7
CASRRGNGEQYF
TGTGCCAGCAGAAGGGGAAATGGCGAGCAGTACTTC
>NA|NA|TRBV5-3|17|TRBJ2-7
CARSVGGPAGLLYEQYF
TGTGCCAGAAGCGTGGGGGGTCCAGCGGGTCTCCTCTACGAGCAGTACTTC
>NA|NA|TRBV15|15|TRBJ2-7
CATSRDSAGAYEQYF
TGTGCCACCAGCAGAGATTCGGCAGGGGCCTACGAGCAGTACTTC
>NA|NA|TRBV28|12|TRBJ1-5
CASSLRARSQHF
TGTGCCAGCAGTTTACGGGCCAGGTCCCAGCATTTT
>NA|NA|TRBV5-4|12|TRBJ2-1
CASSLDGRAEFF
TGTGCCAGCAGCTTGGATGGCAGGGCCGAGTTCTTC
>NA|TRBD1|TRBV19|13|TRBJ1-2
CASSHPDRGGYTF
TGTGCCAGTAGTCACCCGGACAGGGGGGGATACACCTTC
>few|NA|TRBV21-1|15|TRBJ1-1
CASSTDRELNTEAFF
TGTGCCAGCAGCACCGACAGGGAATTGAACACTGAAGCTTTCTTT
>NA|NA|TRBV7-2|12|TRBJ2-7
CASSSNRAEQYF
TGTGCCAGCAGCTCCAACAGGGCCGAGCAGTACTTC